The 21 T cell receptor beta chains below come from one sample, sequenced in a study of blood T cell repertoires in COVID-19. The table came from immunoSEQ multiplex PCR; TCRdb's copy has only in-frame clones and leaves some out. The sample consists of over 350,000 clones, roughly 87% of them appearing once. The specimen was PBMCs or T cells enriched from blood (not recorded which). These receptors all come from a woman between 18 and 30 years old with acute COVID-19.

The CDR3 DNA follows: TGCAGCGCAACCCAGGGGGCGGATGAGCAGTTCTTC. It specifies CSATQGADEQFF. V gene TRBV29-1 combines with J gene TRBJ2-1, with 8 bases identical to TRBD1. CDR1 is SQVTM and CDR2 is ANQGSEA in the germline V gene. There are 12 residues in the CDR3. V trimming: 7 bases; J trimming: 8 bases; junction bases outside the gene matches: 7.

The CDR3 spells CASSPTGMENTIYF. The CDR3 bases are TGTGCCAGCTCACCCACAGGGATGGAAAACACCATATATTTT. The rearrangement links TRBV18 to TRBJ1-3, with TRBD1 as a possible D gene (6 bases). Trimming shortened V by 3 bases and J by 6 bases, and 12 bases separated the two germline ends. Germline V gene sequence: CDR1 KGHSH, CDR2 LQKENI. CDR3 size: 14 residues. Based on the CDR3 plus reference TRBV18 and TRBJ1-3, the full variable domain is NAGVMQNPRHLVRRRGQEARLRCSPMKGHSHVYWYRQLPEEGLKFMVYLQKENIIDESGMPKERFSAEFPKEGPSILRIQQVVRGDSAAYFCASSPTGMENTIYFGEGSWLTVV.

There are a few counts of this clone. V is TRBV4-2 and J is TRBJ1-1; the D is unclear. The CDR3 is 14 amino acids. V was pared by 0 bases and J by 1 base, with 6 bases between. The germline V gene encodes CDR1 LGHNA and CDR2 YNFKEQ. The CDR3, as DNA: TGTGCCAGCAGCCAAGATGCGGAGAACACTGAAGCTTTCTTT. Its protein product is CASSQDAENTEAFF.

Details on this clone: The sample has other DNA sequences that encode this CDR3 too. J is TRBJ1-5 and V is TRBV19; no firm D call. V lost 3 bases and J 7 bases, leaving 7 bases between the germline ends. Looked up from germline, CDR1 is LNHDA and CDR2 is SQIVND (reference sequence). There are 12 residues in the CDR3. The CDR3: CASSILGQPQHF. CDR3 DNA sequence: TGTGCCAGTAGTATTCTGGGCCAGCCCCAGCATTTT.

This clone came up a few times. The rearrangement joins TRBV5-4 to TRBJ1-1; the D gene is possibly TRBD1 (5 bases). The V end lost 2 bases, the J end lost 1 base, and 12 bases lay between the germline ends. The V gene's germline CDR1 is SGHNT and CDR2 YYREEE (reference sequence). The CDR3 length is 15 residues. The CDR3 DNA reads TGTGCCAGCAGCTTCGCGGGGCAGAGGAACACTGAAGCTTTCTTT. It yields the protein CASSFAGQRNTEAFF.

The chain recombines TRBV3-1 (or the pseudogene TRBV3-2) with TRBJ2-5; D is unclear. V was pared by 0 bases and J by 5 bases, with 7 bases between. CDR1 is LGHDT, CDR2 YNNKEL, per germline (reference sequence). CDR3 size: 13 residues. CDR3: CASSQEYGETQYF. CDR3 coding DNA: TGTGCCAGCAGCCAAGAGTACGGGGAGACCCAGTACTTC.

DNA of the CDR3: TGTGCCAGCAGTTTGATTGCGGGAGGGCCTTCCAATGAGCAGTTCTTC. Its translation: CASSLIAGGPSNEQFF. V and J are TRBV6-2 or TRBV6-3 and TRBJ2-1, with 9 bases that match TRBD2. Trimming at V came to 4 bases and at J to 6 bases, leaving 10 bases not matched to a gene. The CDR3 has 16 residues. Per germline, CDR1 MNHEY and CDR2 SVGEGT.

CDR3 sequence reads: CASTPDRLSGANVLTF. The CDR3 coding sequence is TGTGCCAGCACCCCAGACAGGCTCTCTGGGGCCAACGTCCTGACTTTC. This chain uses TRBV14 with TRBJ2-6; a weak D match, TRBD1 (6 bases). Germline CDR1 is SGHDN and CDR2 is FVKESK. The CDR3 loop spans 16 amino acids. Trimming removed 7 bases from V and 0 bases from J, with 13 bases in between.

This chain uses TRBV7-8 with TRBJ1-1, with D possibly matching TRBD1 (5 bases). The CDR3 loop spans 16 amino acids. From germline, CDR1 is SGHVS and CDR2 FQNEAQ. The V gene lost 4 bases and the J gene lost 0 bases, with 15 bases spanning the gap. CDR3 DNA: TGTGCCAGCAGCTCGATGGGCAGGGCGATGAACACTGAAGCTTTCTTT. This gives the protein CASSSMGRAMNTEAFF.

This chain uses TRBV14 with TRBJ2-1; 7 bases line up with TRBD1. CDR1 and CDR2 (germline): SGHDN, FVKESK. The CDR3 spans 16 residues. After removal of 0 bases from V and 2 bases from J, the junction contained 4 bases not matched to a gene. This chain's CDR3 is CASSQEWQGAYNEQFF. CDR3 nucleotides: TGTGCCAGCAGCCAAGAATGGCAGGGGGCCTACAATGAGCAGTTCTTC. The full variable domain, completed using reference TRBV14 and TRBJ2-1, is EAGVTQFPSHSVIEKGQTVTLRCDPISGHDNLYWYRRVMGKEIKFLLHFVKESKQDESGMPNNRFLAERTGGTYSTLKVQPAELEDSGVYFCASSQEWQGAYNEQFFGPGTRLTVL.

This sequence joins TRBV25-1 and TRBJ1-2, with TRBD1 identical over 9 bases. Trimming took 2 bases from V and 12 from J; bases not matched to a gene: 4. The CDR3 extends over 12 amino acids. Germline V lookup: CDR1 MGHDK, CDR2 SYGVNS. The CDR3 nucleotides are TGTGCCAGCAGTGAAGGGACAGGGCTGGACACCTTC. Translated: CASSEGTGLDTF.

V gene TRBV27 combines with J gene TRBJ1-5, with 7 bases fitting TRBD1. V was pared by 4 bases and J by 0 bases, with 3 bases of the junction left unmatched. The length of the CDR3 is 15 residues. From germline, CDR1 is MNHEY and CDR2 SMNVEV (reference sequence). The CDR3 loop is CASSSGQSSNQPQHF. The CDR3, as DNA: TGTGCCAGCAGTTCGGGACAGTCTAGCAATCAGCCCCAGCATTTT.

The J gene is TRBJ1-6, the V gene TRBV12-5, with TRBD1 identical over 7 bases. Germline-derived CDR1 and CDR2 are LGHNT and FRNRAP. The CDR3 has 17 residues. The J segment lost 0 bases and the V segment lost 2 bases, leaving 4 bases of the junction unmatched. The CDR3 nucleotides read TGTGCTAGTGGTTTGAACAGGGGCAGCTCCTATAATTCACCCCTCCACTTT. This sequence encodes CASGLNRGSSYNSPLHF.

This rearrangement joins TRBV4-3 to TRBJ2-2, with TRBD1 identical over 7 bases. The germline V gene has CDR1 LGHNA and CDR2 YSLEER. The trim removed 0 bases at V and 4 bases at J, leaving 5 bases unmatched. This CDR3 is built from 16 residues. The CDR3 spells CASSQDPGQSTGELFF. The CDR3 nucleotides are TGCGCCAGCAGCCAAGATCCGGGACAGAGCACCGGGGAGCTGTTTTTT.

This clone occurred once. J is TRBJ2-1 and V is TRBV2; TRBD2 is a possible D gene (6 bases). V was pared by 8 bases and J by 7 bases, with 18 bases between. Germline V gene sequence: CDR1 SNHLY, CDR2 FYNNEI. This CDR3 region has 14 residues. The CDR3 DNA reads as TGTGCCAGCGGTCCCGGGACTGGGCTAAATGAGCAGTTCTTC. Its translation: CASGPGTGLNEQFF.

This sequence joins TRBV11-2 and TRBJ2-7; weak D call: TRBD1 (5 bases). With 7 bases removed from V and 2 bases from J, the gap between germline ends came to 18 bases. CDR1 and CDR2 from the germline V gene are SGHAT and FQNNGV. The CDR3 extends over 15 amino acids. For the CDR3, the DNA is TGTGCCAGCATCCGCAGGGTGTTAGGGGCCTACGAGCAGTACTTC. Translating it yields CASIRRVLGAYEQYF. Based on the CDR3 plus reference TRBV11-2 and TRBJ2-7, the full variable domain is EAGVAQSPRYKIIEKRQSVAFWCNPISGHATLYWYQQILGQGPKLLIQFQNNGVVDDSQLPKDRFSAERLKGVDSTLKIQPAKLEDSAVYLCASIRRVLGAYEQYFGPGTRLTVT.

This rearrangement joins TRBV5-1 to TRBJ2-7; 7 bases line up with TRBD1. This CDR3 has 17 amino acids. Germline CDR1 reads SGHRS; CDR2 reads YFSETQ. With 3 bases clipped from V and 4 bases from J, the junction kept 16 bases outside the gene matches. CDR3 sequence: CASSSNFAGTETYEQYF. CDR3 coding DNA: TGCGCCAGCAGCTCCAACTTCGCCGGGACAGAGACGTACGAGCAGTACTTC.

The V call is TRBV28, the J call TRBJ2-1; D perhaps matches TRBD1 (5 bases). Trimming left V 5 bases short and J 4 bases short, with 12 bases between. CDR1 and CDR2 from the germline V gene are MDHEN and SYDVKM. This CDR3 has 14 residues. This CDR3 reads CASSNPNRYNEQFF. The CDR3 DNA reads as TGTGCCAGCAGTAACCCCAACAGGTACAATGAGCAGTTCTTC.

The chain combines TRBV11-2 with TRBJ1-2; TRBD1 is a possible D gene (5 bases). This CDR3 contains 14 residues. The germline V gene encodes CDR1 SGHAT and CDR2 FQNNGV. Trimming removed 0 bases from V and 4 bases from J, with 9 bases in between. CDR3 nucleotides: TGTGCCAGCAGCTTAGATGGGGGGAGCTATGGCTACACCTTC. Encoded protein: CASSLDGGSYGYTF.

This chain joins TRBV7-9 and TRBJ1-6; 9 bases map to TRBD1. Germline V gene data show CDR1 as SEHNR and CDR2 as FQNEAQ (reference sequence). This CDR3 spans 15 amino acids. Trimming at V came to 5 bases and at J to 6 bases, leaving 5 bases not matched to a gene. DNA of the CDR3: TGTGCCAGCAGCCGAACAGGGGGCGGTAATTCACCCCTCCACTTT. Protein sequence: CASSRTGGGNSPLHF.

The chain carries TRBV7-9 and TRBJ2-5, with D tentatively TRBD2 (6 bases). Trimming took 4 bases from V and 1 from J, leaving 10 bases between them. The germline V gene has CDR1 SEHNR and CDR2 FQNEAQ (reference sequence). The CDR3 contains 14 residues. The CDR3 region has the DNA TGTGCCAGCAGCTCCGGGACTCCCCAAGAGACCCAGTACTTC. It encodes CASSSGTPQETQYF.